This TCR beta chain was sequenced for a study of blood T cells in healthy people across ages. Study conclusions and caveats: Measured against age, TCR beta diversity per million T cells decreased in a roughly linear manner.

This clonotype was observed a handful of times. Its antigen is not identified. For the second PCR, which ran for about 6 to 11 cycles, a sample-barcoded 5' primer and a J-beta primer mix were used. MiXCR, run by TCRdb on the 5' RACE reads, gives a single entry per CDR3 protein. The repertoire includes 800,000 or so distinct CDR3 sequences, around 68% of them detected once, and about 27% sits in the top ten. The germline V gene has CDR1 MNHEY and CDR2 SVGEGT. The CDR3 contains 14 residues. V lost 5 bases, J lost 4 bases, and 8 bases stayed unmatched. V and J are TRBV6-2 or TRBV6-3 and TRBJ2-7, with TRBD1 matching over 7 bases. The sequence was collected from a young man in good health. Material: blood. CDR3 in DNA: TGTGCCAGCAGTCGTCCGGGACAGTTATACGAGCAGTACTTC. Encoded protein: CASSRPGQLYEQYF.